The 19 T cell receptor beta chains below come from one sample, sequenced in a study of shared clonotypes between healthy human individuals. Method: immunoSEQ multiplex PCR; TCRdb's copy keeps in-frame clones and lacks some. The table includes more than 200,000 clones, just over 65% detected once. Material for sequencing was memory CD4+ T cells sorted from blood. Subset: CD45RA-negative fraction. These receptor sequences come from a man aged 30 to 39 in good health.

A note on this clone: A read error may produce the germline difference seen at one junction end. Written as DNA, the CDR3 is TGTGCCAGCAGTGCCTACAGGGGGCCGAACGCTGAAGCTTTCTTT. Its translation is CASSAYRGPNAEAFF. This chain uses TRBV28 with TRBJ1-1; 9 bases align to TRBD1. Germline V gene lookup returns CDR1 MDHEN and CDR2 SYDVKM. The CDR3 loop spans 15 amino acids.

The V call is TRBV9, the J call TRBJ2-2; D is ambiguous. Germline V gene sequence: CDR1 SGDLS, CDR2 YYNGEE. There are 14 residues in the CDR3. Trimming cost V 0 bases and J 1 base, with 4 bases left between them. The CDR3 loop reads CASSVGVNTGELFF. CDR3 DNA: TGTGCCAGCAGCGTAGGAGTGAACACCGGGGAGCTGTTTTTT.

The chain uses TRBV5-1 and TRBJ2-1; the D call may be TRBD1 or TRBD2 (5 bases each). The CDR3 loop spans 14 amino acids. The V gene lost 0 bases and the J gene lost 5 bases, with 9 bases spanning the gap. Germline lookup yields CDR1 SGHRS and CDR2 YFSETQ. CDR3 amino acids: CASSLAQGDNEQFF. For the CDR3, the DNA is TGCGCCAGCAGCTTGGCTCAGGGAGACAATGAGCAGTTCTTC.

This clone was seen only a few times. The V and J genes are TRBV10-2 and TRBJ2-3; 9 bases align to TRBD2. The CDR3 length is 18 residues. J lost 1 base, V lost 10 bases, and 18 bases had no gene match. Germline values: CDR1 WSHSY, CDR2 SAAADI. CDR3 sequence (DNA): TGCGCCACCGTAGACGGCGGGAGGGCCCTCGTCGGCACAGATACGCAGTATTTT. It encodes CATVDGGRALVGTDTQYF.

This rearrangement joins TRBV6-1 to TRBJ2-1; D gene uncertain. The CDR3 contains 12 residues. Trimming removed 7 bases at V and 4 bases at J, with 8 bases between. Germline V gene data show CDR1 as MNHNS and CDR2 as SASEGT. The CDR3 spells CASTLAYNEQFF. Here the CDR3 DNA reads TGTGCCAGCACACTCGCGTACAATGAGCAGTTCTTC.

This clone was seen a few times. The rearrangement links TRBV29-1 to TRBJ1-3; no clear D. CDR1 SQVTM and CDR2 ANQGSEA come from the germline V gene. The CDR3 is made up of 13 amino acids. V shed 4 bases and J shed 4 bases, with 11 bases lying between them. CDR3 coding DNA: TGCAGCGTTGCCCAGGTAGCGGGAAACACCATATATTTT. Its translation is CSVAQVAGNTIYF. Full variable domain (rest looked up from reference TRBV29-1 and TRBJ1-3): SAVISQKPSRDICQRGTSLTIQCQVDSQVTMMFWYRQQPGQSLTLIATANQGSEATYESGFVIDKFPISRPNLTFSTLTVSNMSPEDSSIYLCSVAQVAGNTIYFGEGSWLTVV.

The DNA of the CDR3 is TGTGCCAGTAGAAAACCTGGGGGAGGAGAGACCCAGTACTTC. Protein sequence: CASRKPGGGETQYF. The genes are TRBV19 and TRBJ2-5, with D perhaps TRBD2 (6 bases). The CDR3 contains 14 residues. Germline loops: CDR1 LNHDA, CDR2 SQIVND (reference sequence). Trimming took off 6 bases at V and 4 bases at J, with 15 bases between the two ends. The full variable domain, its missing parts supplied by reference TRBV19 and TRBJ2-5, is DGGITQSPKYLFRKEGQNVTLSCEQNLNHDAMYWYRQDPGQGLRLIYYSQIVNDFQKGDIAEGYSVSREKKESFPLTVTSAQKNPTAFYLCASRKPGGGETQYFGPGTRLLVL.

Notes on this clone: One junction end does not reproduce the germline sequence, and a read error may be involved. Here the CDR3 DNA reads TGCGCCAGCAGCCAAGATAGTGGACACCTCACCGGGAAGCTGTTTTTT. Its protein product is CASSQDSGHLTGKLFF. The genes are TRBV4-3 and TRBJ2-2; D may be TRBD1 or TRBD2 (5 bases each). Per the germline V gene, CDR1 is LGHNA and CDR2 is YSLEER. The CDR3 is 16 residues long.

This sequence joins TRBV5-1 and TRBJ1-2; weak D call: TRBD1 (5 bases). Trimming stripped 5 bases from V and 3 bases from J, with 14 bases between. Germline CDR1 is SGHRS and CDR2 is YFSETQ. The CDR3 loop spans 14 amino acids. CDR3 DNA sequence: TGCGCCAGCAGAGCAGGGATATGGGACTATGGCTACACCTTC. Translation: CASRAGIWDYGYTF.

This clone has only a few counts. The chain links TRBV5-1 to TRBJ2-7; TRBD2 matches 9 bases. CDR1 is SGHRS, CDR2 YFSETQ, per germline. J was trimmed by 6 bases and V by 4 bases; bases with no gene match: 8. The CDR3 covers 14 residues. CDR3 nucleotides: TGCGCCAGCAGCCCACGGACTAGCGTGGGCGAGCAGTACTTC. Translated: CASSPRTSVGEQYF.

The chain joins TRBV5-1 to TRBJ2-2; no reliable D call. V lost 3 bases and J 2 bases, leaving 17 bases between the germline ends. The CDR3 runs to 17 residues. The germline CDR1 and CDR2 sequences are SGHRS and YFSETQ. The CDR3 loop reads CASSSTPTELNTGELFF. The CDR3 DNA reads as TGCGCCAGCAGCTCCACGCCTACCGAACTAAACACCGGGGAGCTGTTTTTT.

This clone was detected many times. This rearrangement joins TRBV28 to TRBJ2-7; 7 bases match TRBD2. Germline V gene data show CDR1 as MDHEN and CDR2 as SYDVKM. This CDR3 is built from 14 residues. V was pared by 1 base and J by 3 bases, with 3 bases of the junction left unmatched. This chain's CDR3 is CASSLSASGYEQYF. CDR3 nucleotide sequence: TGTGCCAGCAGTTTATCTGCTAGCGGCTACGAGCAGTACTTC.

The rearrangement links TRBV10-1 to TRBJ2-2, with 7 nucleotides matching TRBD2. Germline lookup yields CDR1 WNHNN and CDR2 SYGVQD (reference sequence). The J segment lost 3 bases and the V segment lost 4 bases, leaving 5 bases of the junction unmatched. The CDR3 spans 15 residues. In DNA, the CDR3 is TGCGCCAGCAGTGGGAAAGGGAGGGACACCGGGGAGCTGTTTTTT. Protein sequence: CASSGKGRDTGELFF.

The chain employs TRBV7-8 and TRBJ2-1; D gene unclear. The germline V gene has CDR1 SGHVS and CDR2 FQNEAQ. The CDR3 spans 13 residues. The V gene lost 3 bases and the J gene lost 3 bases, with 6 bases spanning the gap. CDR3 residues: CASSFLRYNEQFF. In DNA form, the CDR3 reads TGTGCCAGCAGCTTCTTACGCTACAATGAGCAGTTCTTC.

The table lists this clone with a few counts. The chain employs TRBV2 and TRBJ2-3; D is undetermined. The germline V gene encodes CDR1 SNHLY and CDR2 FYNNEI. V shed 3 bases and J shed 6 bases, with 10 bases lying between them. There are 13 residues in the CDR3. The CDR3 loop reads CASSENEGDTQYF. In DNA, the CDR3 is TGTGCCAGCAGTGAGAACGAAGGGGATACGCAGTATTTT.

As concerns this clone: Additional DNA sequences in this sample encode the identical CDR3. This sequence joins TRBV20-1 and TRBJ2-7; D gene uncertain. Germline CDR1 and CDR2: DFQATT and SNEGSKA (reference sequence). The CDR3 covers 11 residues. The V end lost 1 base, the J end lost 3 bases, and 4 bases lay between the germline ends. This CDR3 is CSARGGYEQYF. CDR3 nucleotides: TGCAGTGCTAGAGGGGGCTACGAGCAGTACTTC.

The chain joins TRBV27 to TRBJ1-1; D is unclear. The CDR3 runs 13 residues. Germline loops: CDR1 MNHEY, CDR2 SMNVEV (reference sequence). V was cut by 3 bases and J by 3 bases, with 8 bases left in between. DNA for the CDR3: TGTGCCAGCAGTTTTCTAAAGCACACTGAAGCTTTCTTT. This sequence encodes CASSFLKHTEAFF.

This CDR3 reads CASSLGLARDHEQYF. The CDR3 region has the DNA TGCGCCAGCAGCTTGGGGCTAGCGAGGGATCACGAGCAGTACTTC. The chain uses TRBV5-1 and TRBJ2-7; the D gene is possibly TRBD2 (6 bases). The V and J ends lost 0 bases and 5 bases respectively, with 15 bases between them. Germline loops: CDR1 SGHRS, CDR2 YFSETQ. The CDR3 has 15 amino acids.

The V gene is TRBV7-9, the J gene TRBJ2-3; tentatively, D is TRBD1 (6 bases). V dropped 5 bases and J dropped 6 bases, with 18 bases sitting between them. This CDR3 spans 15 amino acids. Germline lookup yields CDR1 SEHNR and CDR2 FQNEAQ (reference sequence). The CDR3 sequence: CASSLLGTSLDTQYF. CDR3 in DNA: TGTGCCAGCAGCCTCTTAGGGACAAGTTTGGATACGCAGTATTTT.